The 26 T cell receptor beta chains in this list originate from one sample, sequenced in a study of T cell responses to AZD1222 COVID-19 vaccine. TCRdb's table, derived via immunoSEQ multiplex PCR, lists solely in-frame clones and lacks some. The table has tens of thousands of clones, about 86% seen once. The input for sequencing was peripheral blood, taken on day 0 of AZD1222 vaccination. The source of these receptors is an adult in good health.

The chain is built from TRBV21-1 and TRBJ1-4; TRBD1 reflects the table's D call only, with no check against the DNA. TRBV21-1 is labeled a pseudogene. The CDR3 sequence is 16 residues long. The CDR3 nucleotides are TGTGCCAGCAGCAAACCGTGCCGCAGGGTGGGGGAAAAACTGTTTTTT. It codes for CASSKPCRRVGEKLFF.

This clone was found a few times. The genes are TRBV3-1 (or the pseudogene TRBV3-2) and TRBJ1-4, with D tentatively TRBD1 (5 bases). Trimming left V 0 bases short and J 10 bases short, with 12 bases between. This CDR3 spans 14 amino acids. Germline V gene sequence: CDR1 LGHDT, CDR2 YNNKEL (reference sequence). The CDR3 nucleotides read TGTGCCAGCAGCCAAGAAGGGGCTGGAGGAAAACTGTTTTTT. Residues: CASSQEGAGGKLFF.

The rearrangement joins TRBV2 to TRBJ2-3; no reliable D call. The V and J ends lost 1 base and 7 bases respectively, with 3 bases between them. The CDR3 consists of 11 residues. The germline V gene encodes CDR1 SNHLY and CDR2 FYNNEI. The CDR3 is CASSEGNTQYF. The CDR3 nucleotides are TGTGCCAGCAGTGAAGGTAATACGCAGTATTTT. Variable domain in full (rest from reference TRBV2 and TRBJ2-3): EPEVTQTPSHQVTQMGQEVILRCVPISNHLYFYWYRQILGQKVEFLVSFYNNEISEKSEIFDDQFSVERPDGSNFTLKIRSTKLEDSAMYFCASSEGNTQYFGPGTRLTVL.

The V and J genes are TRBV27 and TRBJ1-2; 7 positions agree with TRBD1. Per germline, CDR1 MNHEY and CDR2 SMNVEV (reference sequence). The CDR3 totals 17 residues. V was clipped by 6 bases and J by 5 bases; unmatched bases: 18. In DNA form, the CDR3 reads TGTGCCAGCAGCTTAAAACAGGGGACCGGGGCCCCTTATGGCTACACCTTC. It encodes CASSLKQGTGAPYGYTF.

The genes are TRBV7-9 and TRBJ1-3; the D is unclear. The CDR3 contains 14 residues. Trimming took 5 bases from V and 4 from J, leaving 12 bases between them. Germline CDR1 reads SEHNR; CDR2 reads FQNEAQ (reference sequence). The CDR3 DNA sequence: TGTGCCAGCAGCCTTCGGGCGAGGGGAAACACCATATATTTT. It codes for CASSLRARGNTIYF.

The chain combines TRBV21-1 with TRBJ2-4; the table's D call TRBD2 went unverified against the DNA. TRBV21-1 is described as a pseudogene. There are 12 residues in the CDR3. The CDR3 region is CASSKATRKEYF. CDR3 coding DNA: TGTGCCAGCAGCAAAGCGACTAGAAAGGAGTACTTC.

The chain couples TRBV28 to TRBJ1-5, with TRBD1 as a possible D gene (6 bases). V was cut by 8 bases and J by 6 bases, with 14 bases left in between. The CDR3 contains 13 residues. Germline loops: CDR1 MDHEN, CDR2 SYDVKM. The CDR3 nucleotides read TGTGCCAGCCACAGGGTGAAGGGTCAGCCCCAGCATTTT. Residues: CASHRVKGQPQHF.

The CDR3 DNA reads as TGTGCCAGCCGGTTTGGGGGGGATTGGTACGAGCAGTACTTC. The encoded protein is CASRFGGDWYEQYF. The chain uses TRBV11-3 and TRBJ2-7; 7 bases align to TRBD2. The CDR3 totals 14 residues. With V trimmed by 8 bases and J by 4 bases, 11 bases remained unmatched. Per the germline V gene, CDR1 is SGHNT and CDR2 is YENEEA.

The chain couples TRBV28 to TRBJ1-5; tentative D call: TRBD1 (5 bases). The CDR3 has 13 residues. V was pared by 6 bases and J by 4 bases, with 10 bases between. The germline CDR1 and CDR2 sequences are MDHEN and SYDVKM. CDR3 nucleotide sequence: TGTGCCAGCAGGGTTCCAGGGAATCAGCCCCAGCATTTT. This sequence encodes CASRVPGNQPQHF.

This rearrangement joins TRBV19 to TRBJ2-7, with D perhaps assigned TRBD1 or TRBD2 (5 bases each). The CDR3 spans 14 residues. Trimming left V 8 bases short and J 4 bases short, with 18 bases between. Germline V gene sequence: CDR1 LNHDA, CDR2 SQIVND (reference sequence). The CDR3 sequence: CASPRGPNIYEQYF. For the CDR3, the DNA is TGTGCCAGTCCCCGGGGCCCAAACATATACGAGCAGTACTTC.

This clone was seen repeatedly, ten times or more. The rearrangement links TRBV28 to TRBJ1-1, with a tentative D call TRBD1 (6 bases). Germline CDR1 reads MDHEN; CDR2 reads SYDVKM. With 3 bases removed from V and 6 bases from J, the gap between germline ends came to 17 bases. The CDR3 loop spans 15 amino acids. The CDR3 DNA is TGTGCCAGCAGTTTCCCCGGGGACATGCGGGCTGAAGCTTTCTTT. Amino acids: CASSFPGDMRAEAFF.

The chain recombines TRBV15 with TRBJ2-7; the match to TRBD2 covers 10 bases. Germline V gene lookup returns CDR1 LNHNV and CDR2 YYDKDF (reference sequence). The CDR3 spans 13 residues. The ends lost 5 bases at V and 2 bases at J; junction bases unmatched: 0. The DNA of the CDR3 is TGTGCCACCAGCCTAGCGGGAGCCTACGAGCAGTACTTC. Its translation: CATSLAGAYEQYF.

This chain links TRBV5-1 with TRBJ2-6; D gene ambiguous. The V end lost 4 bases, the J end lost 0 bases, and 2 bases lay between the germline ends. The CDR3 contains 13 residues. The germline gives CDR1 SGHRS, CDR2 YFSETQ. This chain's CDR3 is CASSLSGANVLTF. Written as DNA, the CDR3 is TGCGCCAGCAGCCTCTCTGGGGCCAACGTCCTGACTTTC.

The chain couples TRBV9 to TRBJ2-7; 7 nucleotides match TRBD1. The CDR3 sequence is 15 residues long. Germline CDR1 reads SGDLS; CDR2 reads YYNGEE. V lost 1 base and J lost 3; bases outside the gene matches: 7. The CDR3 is CASSVSTGDLYEQYF. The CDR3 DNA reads TGTGCCAGCAGCGTATCTACAGGGGATCTCTACGAGCAGTACTTC.

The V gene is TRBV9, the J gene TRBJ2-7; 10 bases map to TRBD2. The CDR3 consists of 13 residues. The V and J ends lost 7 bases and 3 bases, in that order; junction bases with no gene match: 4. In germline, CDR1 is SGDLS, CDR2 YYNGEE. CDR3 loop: CASGGLALYEQYF. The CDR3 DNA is TGTGCCAGCGGGGGACTAGCGCTCTACGAGCAGTACTTC.

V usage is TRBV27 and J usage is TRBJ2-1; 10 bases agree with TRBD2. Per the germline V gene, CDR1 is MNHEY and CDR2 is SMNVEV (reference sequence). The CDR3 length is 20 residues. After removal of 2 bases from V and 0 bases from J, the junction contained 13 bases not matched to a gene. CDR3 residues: CASSLRRLAGVPSSYNEQFF. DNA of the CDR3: TGTGCCAGCAGTTTAAGGAGGCTAGCGGGAGTACCTAGCTCCTACAATGAGCAGTTCTTC.

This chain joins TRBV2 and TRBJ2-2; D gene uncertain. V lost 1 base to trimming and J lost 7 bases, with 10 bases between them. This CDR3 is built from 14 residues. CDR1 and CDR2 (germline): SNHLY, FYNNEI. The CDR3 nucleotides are TGTGCCAGCAGTGAAGGGGTTTTCGGCGGGGAGCTGTTTTTT. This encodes CASSEGVFGGELFF.

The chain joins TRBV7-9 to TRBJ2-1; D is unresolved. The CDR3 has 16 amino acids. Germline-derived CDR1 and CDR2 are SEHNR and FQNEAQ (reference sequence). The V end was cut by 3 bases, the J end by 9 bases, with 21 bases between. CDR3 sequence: CASSLPRGVGSGEQFF. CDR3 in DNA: TGTGCCAGCAGCTTGCCACGCGGAGTCGGGTCGGGTGAGCAGTTCTTC.

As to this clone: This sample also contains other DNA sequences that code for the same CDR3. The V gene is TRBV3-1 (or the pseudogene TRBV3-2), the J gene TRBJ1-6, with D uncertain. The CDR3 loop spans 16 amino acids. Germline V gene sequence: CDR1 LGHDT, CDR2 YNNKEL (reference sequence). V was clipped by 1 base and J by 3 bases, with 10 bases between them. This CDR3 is CASSQVGRSYNSPLHF. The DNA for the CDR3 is TGTGCCAGCAGCCAAGTGGGCAGAAGCTATAATTCACCCCTCCACTTT.

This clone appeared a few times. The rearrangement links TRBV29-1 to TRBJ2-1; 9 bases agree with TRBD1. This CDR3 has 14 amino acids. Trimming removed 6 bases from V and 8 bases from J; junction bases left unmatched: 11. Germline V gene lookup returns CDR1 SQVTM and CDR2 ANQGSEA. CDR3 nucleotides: TGCAGCGTCGGTCCGGGACAGGGTAGTGATGAGCAGTTCTTC. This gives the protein CSVGPGQGSDEQFF.

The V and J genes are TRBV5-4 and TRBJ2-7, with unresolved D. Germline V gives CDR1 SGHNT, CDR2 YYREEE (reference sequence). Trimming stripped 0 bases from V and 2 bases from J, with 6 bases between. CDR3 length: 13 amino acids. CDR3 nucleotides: TGTGCCAGCAGCTTGGAGCCCACCTACGAGCAGTACTTC. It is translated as CASSLEPTYEQYF.

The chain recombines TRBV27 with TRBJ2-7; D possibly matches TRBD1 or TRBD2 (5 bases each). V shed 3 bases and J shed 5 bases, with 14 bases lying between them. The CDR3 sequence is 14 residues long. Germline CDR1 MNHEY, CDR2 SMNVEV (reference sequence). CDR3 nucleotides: TGTGCCAGCAGTTTCGGAGGCAGGGCACACGAGCAGTACTTC. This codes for CASSFGGRAHEQYF.

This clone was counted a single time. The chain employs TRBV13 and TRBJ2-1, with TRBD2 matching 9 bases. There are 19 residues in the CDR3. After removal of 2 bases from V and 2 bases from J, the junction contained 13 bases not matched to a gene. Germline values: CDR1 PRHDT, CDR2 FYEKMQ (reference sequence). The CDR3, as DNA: TGTGCCAGCAGCTTACAGCAGGGCCACGCGGGAGGGCCCTACAATGAGCAGTTCTTC. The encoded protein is CASSLQQGHAGGPYNEQFF.

CDR3 DNA sequence: TGTGCCAGCAGGCGGACAGGGCAGAATTCACCCCTCCACTTT. It is translated as CASRRTGQNSPLHF. The chain combines TRBV28 with TRBJ1-6, with 8 nucleotides matching TRBD1. The CDR3 is 14 residues long. V trimming: 6 bases; J trimming: 7 bases; junction bases outside the gene matches: 5. The germline gives CDR1 MDHEN, CDR2 SYDVKM.

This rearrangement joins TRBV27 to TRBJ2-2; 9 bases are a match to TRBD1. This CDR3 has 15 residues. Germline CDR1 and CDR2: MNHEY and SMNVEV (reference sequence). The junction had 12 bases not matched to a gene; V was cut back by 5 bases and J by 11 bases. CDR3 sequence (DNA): TGTGCCAGCAGTATCGGGACAGGGATCGCTCACGAGCTGTTTTTT. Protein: CASSIGTGIAHELFF.

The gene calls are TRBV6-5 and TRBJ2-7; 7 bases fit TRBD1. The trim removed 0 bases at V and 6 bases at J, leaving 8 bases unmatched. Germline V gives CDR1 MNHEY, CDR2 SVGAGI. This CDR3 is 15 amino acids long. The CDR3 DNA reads TGTGCCAGCAGTTACTCTTGGGACAGTGTCGGCGAGCAGTACTTC. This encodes CASSYSWDSVGEQYF.